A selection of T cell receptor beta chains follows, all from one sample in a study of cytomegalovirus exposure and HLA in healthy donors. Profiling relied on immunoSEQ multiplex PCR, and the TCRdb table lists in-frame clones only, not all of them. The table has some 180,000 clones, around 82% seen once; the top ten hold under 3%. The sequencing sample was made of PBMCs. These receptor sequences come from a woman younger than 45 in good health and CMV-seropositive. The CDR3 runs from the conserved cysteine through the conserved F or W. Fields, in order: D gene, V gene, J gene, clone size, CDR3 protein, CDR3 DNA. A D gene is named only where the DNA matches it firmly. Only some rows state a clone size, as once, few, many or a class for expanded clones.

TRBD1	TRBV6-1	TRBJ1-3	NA	CASSEAPGQGNTIYF	TGTGCCAGCAGTGAAGCGCCGGGACAGGGGAACACCATATATTTT
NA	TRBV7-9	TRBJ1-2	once	CASSGAGIFNYGYTF	TGTGCCAGCAGCGGGGCAGGAATCTTTAACTATGGCTACACCTTC
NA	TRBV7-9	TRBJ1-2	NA	CASSREFYGYTF	TGTGCCAGCAGTCGAGAGTTCTATGGCTACACCTTC
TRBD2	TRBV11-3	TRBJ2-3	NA	CASSWTRGGTDTQYF	TGTGCCAGCAGCTGGACTAGAGGGGGCACAGATACGCAGTATTTT
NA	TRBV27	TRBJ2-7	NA	CASGLHRAPYEQYF	TGTGCCAGCGGACTCCACAGGGCTCCCTACGAGCAGTACTTC
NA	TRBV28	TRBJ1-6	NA	CASSPTYNSPLHF	TGTGCCAGCAGTCCGACTTATAATTCACCCCTCCACTTT
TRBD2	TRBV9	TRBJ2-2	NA	CASSKRTSDAGELFF	TGTGCCAGCAGCAAAAGGACTAGCGACGCCGGGGAGCTGTTTTTT
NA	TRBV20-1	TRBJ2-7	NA	CSALRAYEQYF	TGCAGTGCGCTGAGGGCCTACGAGCAGTACTTC
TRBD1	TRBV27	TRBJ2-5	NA	CASSLWGQLQETQYF	TGTGCCAGCAGTTTATGGGGACAGCTCCAAGAGACCCAGTACTTC
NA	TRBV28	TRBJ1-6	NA	CASNLELNSPLHF	TGTGCCAGCAATCTGGAACTAAATTCACCCCTCCACTTT
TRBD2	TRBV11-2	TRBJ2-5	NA	CASSSFLAGGEETQYF	TGTGCCAGCAGCTCTTTCCTAGCGGGGGGGGAGGAGACCCAGTACTTC
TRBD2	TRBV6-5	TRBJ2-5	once	CASSYSPSGAETQYF	TGTGCCAGCAGTTACTCGCCCAGCGGGGCAGAGACCCAGTACTTC
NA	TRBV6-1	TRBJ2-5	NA	CASRQGRAETQYF	TGTGCCAGCAGACAGGGACGGGCGGAGACCCAGTACTTC
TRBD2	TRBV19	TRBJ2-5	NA	CASSINSGGTETQYF	TGTGCCAGTAGTATAAACAGCGGGGGTACGGAGACCCAGTACTTC
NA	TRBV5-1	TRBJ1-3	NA	CARPLGGPPGNTIYF	TGCGCCAGACCCCTCGGGGGGCCTCCGGGAAACACCATATATTTT
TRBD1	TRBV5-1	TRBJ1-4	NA	CASSLGQGASSEKLFF	TGCGCCAGCAGCTTGGGACAGGGGGCGTCAAGCGAAAAACTGTTTTTT
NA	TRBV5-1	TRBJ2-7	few	CASRMGQGKNEQYF	TGCGCCAGCAGGATGGGGCAGGGGAAGAACGAGCAGTACTTC
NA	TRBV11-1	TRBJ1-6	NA	CASSLGRGRDSPLHF	TGTGCCAGCAGCTTGGGCAGGGGAAGGGATTCACCCCTCCACTTT
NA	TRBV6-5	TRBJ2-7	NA	CASSVVGTNEQYF	TGTGCCAGCAGTGTTGTGGGGACAAACGAGCAGTACTTC
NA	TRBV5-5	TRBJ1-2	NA	CASSSLTETNYGYTF	TGTGCCAGCAGCTCCCTGACAGAGACTAACTATGGCTACACCTTC
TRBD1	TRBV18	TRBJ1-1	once	CASLGTGNTEAFF	TGTGCCAGCTTGGGGACAGGCAACACTGAAGCTTTCTTT
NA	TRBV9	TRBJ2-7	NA	CASSVGASSYEQYF	TGTGCCAGCAGCGTAGGGGCAAGCTCCTACGAGCAGTACTTC
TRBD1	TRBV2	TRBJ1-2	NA	CASRGTGGTYGYTF	TGTGCCAGCAGAGGGACAGGGGGCACCTATGGCTACACCTTC
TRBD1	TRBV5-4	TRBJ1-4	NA	CASSRTGTGGYEKLFF	TGTGCCAGCAGCCGGACCGGGACAGGAGGGTACGAAAAACTGTTTTTT
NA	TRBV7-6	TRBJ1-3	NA	CASSGTGSGNTIYF	TGTGCCAGCAGCGGTACGGGGTCAGGAAACACCATATATTTT
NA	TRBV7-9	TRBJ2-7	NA	CASSPSYEQYF	TGTGCCAGCAGCCCATCCTACGAGCAGTACTTC
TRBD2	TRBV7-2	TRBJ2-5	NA	CASSLAGTNGLWGTQYF	TGTGCCAGCAGCTTAGCGGGGACTAACGGGCTCTGGGGGACCCAGTACTTC
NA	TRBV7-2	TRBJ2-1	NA	CASSLRTVYNEQFF	TGTGCCAGCAGCTTAAGGACAGTCTACAATGAGCAGTTCTTC
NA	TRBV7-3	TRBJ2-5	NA	CASSRDRRETQYF	TGTGCCAGCAGCCGTGACAGAAGGGAGACCCAGTACTTC
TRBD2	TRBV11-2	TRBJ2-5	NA	CASSLERSVAGGQETQYF	TGTGCCAGCAGCTTAGAGCGGTCGGTAGCGGGGGGTCAAGAGACCCAGTACTTC
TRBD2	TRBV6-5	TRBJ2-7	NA	CASSSRAGGPHEQYF	TGTGCCAGCAGTTCCCGAGCGGGGGGTCCCCACGAGCAGTACTTC
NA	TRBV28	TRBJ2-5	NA	CASSLQASRQETQYF	TGTGCCAGCAGTTTACAGGCCAGCCGCCAAGAGACCCAGTACTTC
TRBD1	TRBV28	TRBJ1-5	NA	CASSLSRGRNQPQHF	TGTGCCAGCAGTTTAAGCAGGGGGCGGAATCAGCCCCAGCATTTT
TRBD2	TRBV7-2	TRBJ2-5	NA	CASSLGFSGVETQYF	TGTGCCAGCAGCTTAGGGTTTAGCGGGGTAGAGACCCAGTACTTC
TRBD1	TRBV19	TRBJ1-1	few	CAGGQALGTEAFF	TGTGCCGGGGGACAGGCACTAGGAACTGAAGCTTTCTTT
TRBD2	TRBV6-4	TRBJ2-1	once	CASNGLAGGPNNEQFF	TGTGCCAGCAACGGACTAGCGGGGGGCCCTAACAATGAGCAGTTCTTC
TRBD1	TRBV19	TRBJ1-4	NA	CASSPQGQEREKLFF	TGTGCCAGTAGTCCCCAGGGACAGGAGAGGGAAAAACTGTTTTTT
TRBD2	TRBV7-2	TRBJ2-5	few	CASSSWASGGPKETQYF	TGTGCCAGCAGTTCATGGGCTAGCGGGGGGCCTAAAGAGACCCAGTACTTC
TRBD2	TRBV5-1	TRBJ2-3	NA	CASSLEGTSMNTQYF	TGCGCCAGCAGCTTGGAGGGGACTAGCATGAATACGCAGTATTTT
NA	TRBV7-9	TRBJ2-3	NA	CASSLGGMGDTQYF	TGTGCCAGCAGCTTGGGGGGAATGGGGGATACGCAGTATTTT
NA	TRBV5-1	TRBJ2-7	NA	CASSLAAGQNPYEQYF	TGCGCCAGCAGCTTGGCTGCGGGGCAGAACCCCTACGAGCAGTACTTC
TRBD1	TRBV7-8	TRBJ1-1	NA	CASSGRDRGVYTEAFF	TGTGCCAGCAGCGGCCGGGACAGGGGGGTGTACACTGAAGCTTTCTTT
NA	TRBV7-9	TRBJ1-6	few	CASSTVLPPLHF	TGTGCCAGCAGCACTGTACTCCCGCCCCTCCACTTT
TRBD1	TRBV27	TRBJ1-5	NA	CASSRGTGSQPQHF	TGTGCCAGCAGTCGAGGGACAGGGTCCCAGCCCCAGCATTTT
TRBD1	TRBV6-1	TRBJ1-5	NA	CASSDPGGGGNQPQHF	TGTGCCAGCAGTGACCCAGGGGGTGGCGGCAATCAGCCCCAGCATTTT
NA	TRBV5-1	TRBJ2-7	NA	CASSRGTPYEQYF	TGCGCCAGCAGCCGCGGGACCCCCTACGAGCAGTACTTC
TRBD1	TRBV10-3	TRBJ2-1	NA	CAISEQGGQFF	TGTGCCATCAGTGAACAGGGGGGGCAGTTCTTC
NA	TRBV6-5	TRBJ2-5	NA	CASSYSQGSETQYF	TGTGCCAGCAGTTACTCGCAGGGCTCGGAGACCCAGTACTTC
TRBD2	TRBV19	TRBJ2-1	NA	CASTPALAGGYNEQFF	TGTGCCAGTACCCCAGCGCTAGCGGGGGGTTACAATGAGCAGTTCTTC
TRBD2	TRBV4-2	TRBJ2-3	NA	CASSPTSGGESDTQYF	TGTGCCAGCAGCCCTACTAGCGGGGGGGAGTCAGATACGCAGTATTTT
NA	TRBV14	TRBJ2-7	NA	CASSQEQGYEQYF	TGTGCCAGCAGCCAAGAGCAGGGTTACGAGCAGTACTTC
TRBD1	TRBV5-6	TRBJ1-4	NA	CASSFMTGYEKLFF	TGTGCCAGCAGCTTCATGACAGGGTATGAAAAACTGTTTTTT
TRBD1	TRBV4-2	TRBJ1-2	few	CASSQKLDRGGGYTF	TGTGCCAGCAGCCAAAAATTGGACAGGGGGGGCGGCTACACCTTC